The 17 T cell receptor beta chains presented below share a single source sample, sequenced in a study of T-cell memory formation after mild COVID-19. TCRdb re-analysed the 5' RACE reads in MiXCR, keeping a single row per CDR3 protein. The sample has 95,000 to 120,000 distinct CDR3 sequences; about 20% are singletons. Sequenced material: PBMCs or a T cell subset sorted from them (not recorded which). The receptor source for this set is a man aged 18 to 30 who had mild COVID-19 (a few samples of this study predate the infection). Cell type and time point are not known.

The chain is built from TRBV4-1 and TRBJ2-5, with D perhaps matching TRBD1 or TRBD2 (6 bases each). This CDR3 region has 16 residues. CDR1 and CDR2 from the germline V gene are MGHRA and YSYEKL. Trimming cost V 1 base and J 2 bases, with 14 bases left between them. The CDR3 is CASSQGGALEQETQYF. The CDR3 DNA is TGCGCCAGCAGCCAAGGGGGGGCCTTGGAACAAGAGACCCAGTACTTC.

The chain employs TRBV27 and TRBJ2-2; D ambiguous. The CDR3 totals 12 residues. The V end lost 3 bases, the J end lost 8 bases, and 7 bases lay between the germline ends. Germline V gene sequence: CDR1 MNHEY, CDR2 SMNVEV (reference sequence). The CDR3 region is CASSFVQGELFF. CDR3 in DNA: TGTGCCAGCAGTTTCGTCCAGGGGGAGCTGTTTTTT.

A few counts support this clonotype. J is TRBJ2-5 and V is TRBV5-4; 7 bases agree with TRBD2. The V and J ends lost 4 bases and 0 bases, in that order; junction bases with no gene match: 3. This CDR3 has 14 residues. Germline CDR1 reads SGHNT; CDR2 reads YYREEE (reference sequence). In nucleotides, the CDR3 is TGTGCCAGCAGCGGGAGGGAGTACCAAGAGACCCAGTACTTC. This codes for CASSGREYQETQYF.

The chain is built from TRBV12-3 or TRBV12-4 and TRBJ2-2; D perhaps matches TRBD2 (5 bases). Trimming took off 3 bases at V and 0 bases at J, with 14 bases between the two ends. CDR3 length: 17 amino acids. The CDR3 loop is CASSLGSGAPNTGELFF. CDR3 DNA sequence: TGTGCCAGCAGTTTGGGGAGCGGCGCACCGAACACCGGGGAGCTGTTTTTT.

This clonotype has only a few counts. The genes are TRBV7-6 and TRBJ2-1; D may be TRBD1 or TRBD2 (5 bases each). Germline loops: CDR1 SGHVS, CDR2 FNYEAQ. The CDR3 contains 9 residues. V lost 9 bases, J lost 15 bases, and 12 bases lay in between. The CDR3 reads CARGDEAFF. In DNA form, the CDR3 reads TGTGCCAGGGGGGACGAGGCGTTCTTC.

This chain links TRBV7-6 with TRBJ2-1, with 7 bases fitting TRBD2. Germline CDR1 and CDR2: SGHVS and FNYEAQ. The CDR3 sequence is 14 residues long. The ends lost 1 base at V and 8 bases at J; junction bases unmatched: 5. The CDR3 nucleotides read TGTGCCAGCAGCTTAGATCTAGCGGCGTATGAGCAGTTCTTC. Its protein is CASSLDLAAYEQFF.

The CDR3 coding sequence is TGCGCCAGCAGCCAAAATGGACAGGGGGATTTGGTTGGCTACACCTTC. It specifies CASSQNGQGDLVGYTF. This chain joins TRBV4-3 and TRBJ1-2, with 10 bases identical to TRBD1. Germline V gene lookup returns CDR1 LGHNA and CDR2 YSLEER. J was trimmed by 7 bases and V by 2 bases; bases with no gene match: 10. The CDR3 contains 16 residues.

The rearrangement joins TRBV12-3 or TRBV12-4 to TRBJ1-2; D may be TRBD1 (6 bases). Trimming removed 0 bases at V and 6 bases at J, with 11 bases between. The CDR3 contains 14 residues. CDR3 nucleotides: TGTGCCAGCAGTTTAGCCTTCGCAGGGGATGGCTACACCTTC. Its protein product is CASSLAFAGDGYTF.

This rearrangement joins TRBV30 to TRBJ1-2, with unresolved D. This CDR3 contains 15 residues. CDR1 and CDR2 (germline): GTSNPN, SVGIG (reference sequence). V gave up 5 bases and J gave up 0 bases, with 16 bases separating them. CDR3 DNA sequence: TGTGCCTGGGATTGGGAAGAGTCCTCTAACTATGGCTACACCTTC. Encoded protein: CAWDWEESSNYGYTF.

The rearrangement uses TRBV7-2 and TRBJ2-5, with a tentative D call TRBD2 (6 bases). This CDR3 is built from 17 residues. V was trimmed by 2 bases and J by 5 bases, leaving 21 bases between them. Germline CDR1 reads SGHTA; CDR2 reads FQGNSA. The CDR3 DNA reads TGTGCCAGCAGCTTACGCCGTTTCCAGGAGGCGGGGGAGACCCAGTACTTC. The encoded protein is CASSLRRFQEAGETQYF.

This clonotype was seen only a few times. V is TRBV7-2 and J is TRBJ2-5; 9 bases map to TRBD2. J lost 5 bases, V lost 5 bases, and 9 bases had no gene match. Germline CDR1 reads SGHTA; CDR2 reads FQGNSA. The CDR3 length is 15 residues. Written as DNA, the CDR3 is TGTGCCAGCAGCCCCCTAGCGGGGTTCGTGGAGACCCAGTACTTC. Its translation: CASSPLAGFVETQYF.

The rearrangement uses TRBV7-3 and TRBJ1-2; a possible D gene is TRBD1 (5 bases). The CDR3 extends over 13 amino acids. Germline values: CDR1 SGHTA, CDR2 FQGTGA. Trimming took 3 bases from V and 3 from J, leaving 8 bases between them. CDR3 region: CASSLGRDYGYTF. In nucleotides, the CDR3 is TGTGCCAGCAGCTTGGGCAGGGACTATGGCTACACCTTC.

The chain couples TRBV6-2 or TRBV6-3 to TRBJ1-1; TRBD1 aligns across 7 bases. V was pared by 2 bases and J by 1 base, with 1 base of the junction left unmatched. This CDR3 has 14 amino acids. Germline CDR1 reads MNHEY; CDR2 reads SVGEGT. In DNA form, the CDR3 reads TGTGCCAGCAGTTACGGGGACAGGAACACTGAAGCTTTCTTT. It yields the protein CASSYGDRNTEAFF.

In its sample, this clonotype was seen a few times. V and J are TRBV7-9 and TRBJ2-5; no definite D call. This CDR3 has 11 amino acids. The germline V and J ends were trimmed by 7 bases and 1 base, with 4 bases remaining between them. Germline values: CDR1 SEHNR, CDR2 FQNEAQ (reference sequence). CDR3 sequence (DNA): TGTGCCAGCAAATTCCAAGAGACCCAGTACTTC. Translating it yields CASKFQETQYF.

V gene TRBV7-6 combines with J gene TRBJ2-1; a possible D gene is TRBD2 (5 bases). Trimming stripped 2 bases from V and 4 bases from J, with 15 bases between. The CDR3 runs to 16 residues. CDR1 is SGHVS and CDR2 is FNYEAQ in the germline V gene. CDR3 protein: CASSLRGAAGYNEQFF. For the CDR3, the DNA is TGTGCCAGCAGCTTAAGAGGCGCCGCGGGTTACAATGAGCAGTTCTTC. Filled out from reference TRBV7-6 and TRBJ2-1, the complete variable domain reads GAGVSQSPRYKVTKRGQDVALRCDPISGHVSLYWYRQALGQGPEFLTYFNYEAQQDKSGLPNDRFSAERPEGSISTLTIQRTEQRDSAMYRCASSLRGAAGYNEQFFGPGTRLTVL.

The table lists this clonotype with a few counts. V is TRBV5-1 and J is TRBJ2-1, with TRBD1 matching 9 bases. This CDR3 comprises 15 residues. V shed 3 bases and J 4 bases; nucleotides not matched to a gene: 5. Germline assignment: CDR1 SGHRS and CDR2 YFSETQ. The CDR3 reads CASSSTGTGYNEQFF. DNA for the CDR3: TGCGCCAGCAGCTCCACCGGGACAGGGTACAATGAGCAGTTCTTC. The variable domain in full, completed from reference TRBV5-1 and TRBJ2-1, reads KAGVTQTPRYLIKTRGQQVTLSCSPISGHRSVSWYQQTPGQGLQFLFEYFSETQRNKGNFPGRFSGRQFSNSRSEMNVSTLELGDSALYLCASSSTGTGYNEQFFGPGTRLTVL.

The rearrangement uses TRBV5-1 and TRBJ2-7; tentatively, D is TRBD2 (5 bases). Germline loops: CDR1 SGHRS, CDR2 YFSETQ. Trimming pared 4 bases from V and 0 bases from J, leaving 11 bases between. The CDR3 covers 14 residues. The CDR3 sequence is CASSPDWSSYEQYF. CDR3 nucleotides: TGCGCCAGCAGCCCGGACTGGAGCTCCTACGAGCAGTACTTC.